This T cell receptor (beta chain) was captured by sequencing in a study of CD8 T cells in Susac syndrome. The T cells that were sequenced for TCR beta were CD8+ and CD4+ cells from blood. TEMRA cells underwent FACS enrichment and CD8+ and CD4+ T cells underwent negative isolation. The authors reverse transcribed roughly 0.5 to 1 ug RNA with random hexamers. Each CDR3 protein gets one entry after TCRdb re-called the immunoSEQ multiplex PCR reads with MiXCR. The sample has 160,000 or so distinct CDR3 sequences, approximately 90% seen once; the top ten hold more than 0.07%. This CDR3 comprises 15 residues. CDR1 is LGHDT and CDR2 is YNNKEL in the germline V gene (reference sequence). V gave up 4 bases and J gave up 0 bases, with 12 bases separating them.

The clonotype originates from a human donor in good health. Sequencing was done on a sample of CD4+ T cells from PBMCs. The V gene is TRBV3-1, the J gene TRBJ2-5; no clear D gene. The CDR3 region has the DNA TGTGCCAGCAGCCGAAAGGTGGGGTACCAAGAGACCCAGTACTTC. Protein product: CASSRKVGYQETQYF.